The 13 T cell receptor beta chains listed next were all sequenced from one sample in a study of control samples from healthy donors and cancer patients. Clones were sequenced by immunoSEQ multiplex PCR, and TCRdb holds only the in-frame ones, with some missing. The sample lists some 120,000 clones, around 89% seen once, with 1.1% in the top ten. Sequencing used PBMCs. The receptors here all came from a woman aged 45-65 years with colorectal cancer.

The rearrangement joins TRBV5-4 to TRBJ1-1; the D gene is possibly TRBD1 (6 bases). V was trimmed by 4 bases and J by 7 bases, leaving 14 bases between them. This CDR3 region has 13 residues. Germline CDR1 reads SGHNT; CDR2 reads YYREEE (reference sequence). The CDR3 sequence is CASSRGPVYEAFF. The DNA of the CDR3 is TGTGCCAGCAGCCGGGGGCCCGTTTATGAAGCTTTCTTT.

CDR3 nucleotides: TGTGCCAGCAGCAGCCGGGACAGGGGTTTCACTGAAGCTTTCTTT. Its translation is CASSSRDRGFTEAFF. This chain connects TRBV13 to TRBJ1-1; 10 bases agree with TRBD1. This CDR3 has 15 amino acids. Looked up from germline, CDR1 is PRHDT and CDR2 is FYEKMQ (reference sequence). V was pared by 5 bases and J by 4 bases, with 7 bases of the junction left unmatched.

The chain joins TRBV5-1 to TRBJ2-1; 9 bases are a match to TRBD2. CDR3 length equals 16 residues. CDR1 and CDR2 (germline): SGHRS, YFSETQ. Trimming took 3 bases from V and 4 from J; bases not matched to a gene: 8. The CDR3 sequence is CASSSSSGAGYNEQFF. In DNA, the CDR3 is TGCGCCAGCAGCTCCTCTAGCGGGGCAGGATACAATGAGCAGTTCTTC. The complete variable domain, with remaining parts taken from reference TRBV5-1 and TRBJ2-1, reads KAGVTQTPRYLIKTRGQQVTLSCSPISGHRSVSWYQQTPGQGLQFLFEYFSETQRNKGNFPGRFSGRQFSNSRSEMNVSTLELGDSALYLCASSSSSGAGYNEQFFGPGTRLTVL.

In its sample, this clone was seen once. The J gene is TRBJ2-1, the V gene TRBV5-6, with 14 nucleotides matching TRBD2. Germline V lookup: CDR1 SGHDT, CDR2 YYEEEE. This CDR3 has 15 residues. The V and J ends lost 4 bases and 9 bases, in that order; junction bases with no gene match: 6. CDR3 region: CASSDGTSGSFEQFF. In nucleotides, the CDR3 is TGTGCCAGCAGCGACGGGACTAGCGGGAGTTTTGAGCAGTTCTTC.

The chain couples TRBV12-3 or TRBV12-4 to TRBJ1-3; 7 bases line up with TRBD1. Losses at the gene ends were 6 bases for V and 3 bases for J; bases not matched to a gene: 2. The CDR3 spans 13 residues. The CDR3, as DNA: TGTGCCAGCAGGGGGACAGTTGGAAACACCATATATTTT. Its protein is CASRGTVGNTIYF.

A note on this clone: This sample also contains other DNA sequences that code for the same CDR3. The rearrangement links TRBV7-6 to TRBJ2-1, with D possibly matching TRBD2 (7 bases). The CDR3 runs 19 residues. The V end lost 1 base, the J end lost 3 bases, and 22 bases lay between the germline ends. Germline values: CDR1 SGHVS, CDR2 FNYEAQ. CDR3 nucleotides: TGTGCCAGCAGCTTAGAGCCGGGGGGTCTAAGGGGGGACTACAATGAGCAGTTCTTC. It translates to CASSLEPGGLRGDYNEQFF.

This rearrangement joins TRBV5-4 to TRBJ2-5, with 14 bases identical to TRBD2. The V gene's germline CDR1 is SGHNT and CDR2 YYREEE (reference sequence). J gave up 5 bases and V 7 bases, and 13 bases lay outside the gene matches. The CDR3 length is 17 residues. CDR3 DNA sequence: TGTGCCAGCGGATCTCGGACTAGCGGGGGGTTGGGCGAGACCCAGTACTTC. This gives the protein CASGSRTSGGLGETQYF. Full variable domain (rest looked up from reference TRBV5-4 and TRBJ2-5): ETGVTQSPTHLIKTRGQQVTLRCSSQSGHNTVSWYQQALGQGPQFIFQYYREEENGRGNFPPRFSGLQFPNYSSELNVNALELDDSALYLCASGSRTSGGLGETQYFGPGTRLLVL.

This clone was seen a few times. The chain combines TRBV5-6 with TRBJ1-1, with TRBD1 identical over 11 bases. The germline V gene has CDR1 SGHDT and CDR2 YYEEEE. The CDR3 extends over 16 amino acids. V was clipped by 0 bases and J by 7 bases; unmatched bases: 8. The CDR3 DNA follows: TGTGCCAGCAGCTTGGTTAGTGGGACAGGGGGGATTGAAGCTTTCTTT. Translating gives CASSLVSGTGGIEAFF.

The chain recombines TRBV14 with TRBJ1-2; no clear D. Deletions cut 0 bases from V and 3 bases from J, with 17 bases between. CDR1 is SGHDN, CDR2 FVKESK, per germline. This CDR3 is 17 amino acids long. CDR3 loop: CASSQDTTAVGHYGYTF. CDR3 DNA sequence: TGTGCCAGCAGCCAAGACACCACGGCCGTAGGTCACTATGGCTACACCTTC.

V usage is TRBV2 and J usage is TRBJ1-1; unclear D gene. Between the trimmed V and J ends, which lost 5 bases and 0 bases, there was a span of 10 bases. CDR1 SNHLY and CDR2 FYNNEI come from the germline V gene. The CDR3 totals 14 residues. The CDR3 sequence is CASSLLGMNTEAFF. In DNA, the CDR3 is TGTGCCAGCAGTTTACTAGGCATGAACACTGAAGCTTTCTTT.

The chain couples TRBV27 to TRBJ2-3; D gene uncertain. CDR1 is MNHEY and CDR2 is SMNVEV in the germline V gene (reference sequence). The CDR3 covers 14 residues. V was pared by 6 bases and J by 0 bases, with 10 bases between. CDR3 DNA: TGTGCCAGCAGATCCCCCAGTAGCACAGATACGCAGTATTTT. Amino acids: CASRSPSSTDTQYF.

V and J are TRBV11-2 and TRBJ2-1; no clear D. With 5 bases removed from V and 9 bases from J, the gap between germline ends came to 8 bases. Germline values: CDR1 SGHAT, CDR2 FQNNGV. CDR3 length equals 11 residues. The CDR3 spells CASSARSEQFF. In DNA form, the CDR3 reads TGTGCCAGCAGCGCCAGGAGTGAGCAGTTCTTC.

The chain has TRBV29-1 and TRBJ2-3, with 10 bases matching TRBD2. Germline CDR1 and CDR2: SQVTM and ANQGSEA. This CDR3 has 14 amino acids. V trimming: 7 bases; J trimming: 1 base; junction bases outside the gene matches: 5. CDR3 sequence reads: CSGSSGGGTDTQYF. The CDR3, as DNA: TGCAGCGGGAGCAGCGGGGGGGGCACAGATACGCAGTATTTT.